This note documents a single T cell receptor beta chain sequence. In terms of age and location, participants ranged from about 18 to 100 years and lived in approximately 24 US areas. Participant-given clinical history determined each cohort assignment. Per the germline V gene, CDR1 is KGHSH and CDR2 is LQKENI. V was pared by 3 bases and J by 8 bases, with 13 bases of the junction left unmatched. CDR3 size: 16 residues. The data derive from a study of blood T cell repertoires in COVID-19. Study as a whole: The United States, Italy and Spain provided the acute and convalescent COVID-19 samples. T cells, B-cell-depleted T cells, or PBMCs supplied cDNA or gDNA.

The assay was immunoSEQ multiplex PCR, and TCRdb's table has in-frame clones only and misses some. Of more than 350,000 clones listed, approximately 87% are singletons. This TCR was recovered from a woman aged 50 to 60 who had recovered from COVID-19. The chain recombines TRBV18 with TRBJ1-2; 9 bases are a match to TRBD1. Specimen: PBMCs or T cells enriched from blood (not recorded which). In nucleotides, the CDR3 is TGTGCCAGCTCACCCCAGCCCGGGGGACAGGGACAAGGCTACACCTTC. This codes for CASSPQPGGQGQGYTF. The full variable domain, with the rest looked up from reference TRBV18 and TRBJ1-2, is NAGVMQNPRHLVRRRGQEARLRCSPMKGHSHVYWYRQLPEEGLKFMVYLQKENIIDESGMPKERFSAEFPKEGPSILRIQQVVRGDSAAYFCASSPQPGGQGQGYTFGSGTRLTVV.